A selection of T cell receptor beta chains follows, all from one sample in a study of blood T cell repertoires in COVID-19. Produced via immunoSEQ multiplex PCR; TCRdb's table is partial and in-frame only. The table lists around 47,000 clones, about 90% of them singletons. Sequencing input: peripheral blood. The receptor set was obtained from a man older than 75 with active or convalescent COVID-19. Each CDR3 is given with its conserved first and last residue. Each record gives: D gene, J gene, V gene, clone size, CDR3 length, CDR3 protein, CDR3 DNA. A D gene is named only where the DNA matches it firmly. Rows may omit the clone size; those that give it use once, few, many or a size class.

NA	TRBJ2-2	TRBV7-3	NA	15	CASSPQGGNTGELFF	TGTGCCAGCAGCCCCCAGGGGGGGAACACCGGGGAGCTGTTTTTT
NA	TRBJ1-3	TRBV7-8	few	17	CASSSGTVVGLGNTIYF	TGTGCCAGCAGCTCAGGAACTGTGGTTGGGCTTGGAAACACCATATATTTT
NA	TRBJ1-3	TRBV13	NA	19	CASSLAWRGPRYSGNTIYF	TGTGCCAGCAGCTTAGCGTGGAGGGGCCCTAGATACTCTGGAAACACCATATATTTT
NA	TRBJ1-3	TRBV9	NA	14	CASSLGRVGNTIYF	TGTGCCAGCAGCCTTGGGAGGGTCGGAAACACCATATATTTT
NA	TRBJ1-3	TRBV10-2	NA	15	CASSEYQGIGNTIYF	TGCGCCAGCAGTGAGTACCAGGGGATTGGAAACACCATATATTTT
NA	TRBJ2-7	TRBV7-2	few	14	CASSPTTVAHEQYF	TGTGCCAGCAGCCCGACGACAGTCGCCCACGAGCAGTACTTC
TRBD1	TRBJ1-4	TRBV5-1	NA	15	CASSLGGQGGEKLFF	TGCGCCAGCAGCTTGGGGGGACAGGGTGGTGAAAAACTGTTTTTT
TRBD1	TRBJ1-2	TRBV5-1	NA	17	CASSPGTGDKVGYGYTF	TGCGCCAGCAGCCCGGGGACAGGCGACAAGGTGGGCTATGGCTACACCTTC
TRBD1	TRBJ2-7	TRBV11-3	NA	13	CASSFGTGIEQYF	TGTGCCAGCAGCTTCGGGACAGGGATCGAGCAGTACTTC
NA	TRBJ1-3	TRBV9	NA	18	CASSGRDTYFYSGNTIYF	TGTGCCAGCAGCGGCCGGGACACATATTTTTACTCTGGAAACACCATATATTTT
NA	TRBJ1-2	TRBV13	NA	14	CASSLFRYQNGYTF	TGTGCCAGCAGCTTATTCAGGTATCAGAATGGCTACACCTTC
NA	TRBJ1-6	TRBV9	NA	16	CASSVKGWTYNSPLHF	TGTGCCAGCAGCGTAAAGGGGTGGACCTATAATTCACCCCTCCACTTT
TRBD1	TRBJ2-5	TRBV11-1	NA	15	CASSLAGQVQETQYF	TGTGCCAGCAGCTTAGCGGGACAGGTGCAAGAGACCCAGTACTTC
NA	TRBJ2-7	TRBV10-2	few	16	CASSDPHLRNSYEQYF	TGCGCCAGCAGTGATCCCCATTTGCGGAACTCCTACGAGCAGTACTTC
NA	TRBJ2-5	TRBV19	NA	13	CASSITGSETQYF	TGTGCCAGTAGTATAACAGGGAGCGAGACCCAGTACTTC
NA	TRBJ1-5	TRBV28	NA	13	CASRGGVWQPQHF	TGTGCCAGCAGGGGGGGGGTCTGGCAGCCCCAGCATTTT
TRBD1	TRBJ1-6	TRBV6-5	NA	15	CASSLQGAGNSPLHF	TGTGCCAGCAGCCTACAGGGGGCAGGGAATTCACCCCTCCACTTT
NA	TRBJ1-1	TRBV12-3/TRBV12-4	NA	13	CASSWEMNTEAFF	TGTGCCAGCAGTTGGGAGATGAACACTGAAGCTTTCTTT
TRBD2	TRBJ2-7	TRBV10-3	NA	17	CAISEGLAGGLSYEQYF	TGTGCCATCAGTGAAGGACTAGCGGGGGGGCTTTCCTACGAGCAGTACTTC
NA	TRBJ2-1	TRBV7-9	NA	12	CATAGRSNEQFF	TGTGCCACGGCTGGGAGGTCCAATGAGCAGTTCTTC
TRBD1	TRBJ2-1	TRBV2	NA	16	CASSFRTGEGKNEQFF	TGTGCCAGCAGTTTCCGGACAGGGGAGGGGAAGAATGAGCAGTTCTTC
NA	TRBJ2-1	TRBV28	NA	17	CASSSPSAGNPYNEQFF	TGTGCCAGCAGTTCTCCCTCGGCAGGGAACCCCTACAATGAGCAGTTCTTC
NA	TRBJ1-2	TRBV3-1/TRBV3-2	NA	15	CASSQDWGGSYGYTF	TGTGCCAGCAGCCAAGATTGGGGGGGTAGCTATGGCTACACCTTC
TRBD2	TRBJ2-3	TRBV7-2	once	17	CASSPSGPEGGTDTQYF	TGTGCCAGCAGCCCTAGCGGACCCGAGGGAGGCACAGATACGCAGTATTTT
TRBD2	TRBJ2-7	TRBV28	few	14	CASLERGGPYEQYF	TGTGCCAGCCTAGAACGGGGAGGGCCCTACGAGCAGTACTTC
TRBD1	TRBJ1-2	TRBV11-2	few	13	CASSSGQDYGYTF	TGTGCCAGCAGCTCGGGACAGGATTATGGCTACACCTTC
NA	TRBJ1-2	TRBV7-8	NA	14	CASSFATHNYGYTF	TGTGCCAGCAGCTTCGCAACACATAACTATGGCTACACCTTC
NA	TRBJ2-7	TRBV28	NA	14	CASRTLDTPYEQYF	TGTGCCAGCAGAACCCTGGACACACCCTACGAGCAGTACTTC
NA	TRBJ2-4	TRBV19	NA	14	CASSIGVDGIIQYF	TGTGCCAGTAGTATAGGGGTCGACGGGATTATTCAGTACTTC
NA	TRBJ2-1	TRBV9	NA	12	CASSVALHEQFF	TGTGCCAGCAGCGTAGCTCTCCATGAGCAGTTCTTC
TRBD1	TRBJ1-6	TRBV30	NA	14	CAWGTGAENSPLHF	TGTGCCTGGGGAACAGGGGCTGAAAATTCACCCCTCCACTTT
TRBD1	TRBJ1-4	TRBV7-8	once	14	CASSSRDRNEKLFF	TGTGCCAGCAGCTCACGGGACAGGAATGAAAAACTGTTTTTT
NA	TRBJ2-1	TRBV6-5	NA	14	CASSYSPDSPTRFF	TGTGCCAGCAGTTACTCCCCGGACTCCCCTACAAGGTTCTTC
TRBD1	TRBJ1-6	TRBV27	once	18	CASSPLGGTGVPHSPLHF	TGTGCCAGCAGCCCATTGGGAGGGACAGGGGTACCGCATTCACCCCTCCACTTT
NA	TRBJ2-2	TRBV28	few	14	CASSSPGYSGELFF	TGTGCCAGCAGTTCCCCGGGGTATAGCGGGGAGCTGTTTTTT
TRBD1	TRBJ2-7	TRBV18	once	14	CASSPPGGQSEQYF	TGTGCCAGCTCACCCCCAGGGGGCCAATCCGAGCAGTACTTC
TRBD1	TRBJ2-2	TRBV14	once	15	CASSRGTGGGRELFF	TGTGCCAGCAGCCGCGGGACAGGGGGAGGCAGGGAGCTGTTTTTT
TRBD2	TRBJ2-3	TRBV6-2/TRBV6-3	NA	14	CASSWTSGADTQYF	TGTGCCAGCAGTTGGACTAGCGGAGCAGATACGCAGTATTTT
NA	TRBJ2-3	TRBV6-2/TRBV6-3	NA	16	CASSNPGWAYTDTQYF	TGTGCCAGCAGTAATCCAGGATGGGCTTACACAGATACGCAGTATTTT
NA	TRBJ1-1	TRBV14	NA	14	CASSQVLGGTEAFF	TGTGCCAGCAGCCAGGTTCTAGGGGGCACTGAAGCTTTCTTT
NA	TRBJ1-6	TRBV28	NA	12	CATGDANSPLHF	TGTGCCACCGGGGATGCGAATTCACCCCTCCACTTT
NA	TRBJ1-5	TRBV3-1/TRBV3-2	NA	15	CASSQDIGVRQPQHF	TGTGCCAGCAGCCAAGATATCGGGGTCCGTCAGCCCCAGCATTTT
NA	TRBJ1-1	TRBV6-5	NA	14	CASSYGLAGPEAFF	TGTGCCAGCAGTTACGGCTTAGCAGGGCCTGAAGCTTTCTTT
NA	TRBJ2-7	TRBV3-1/TRBV3-2	NA	16	CASSQDSGATSYEQYF	TGTGCCAGCAGCCAAGATTCAGGGGCGACATCCTACGAGCAGTACTTC
TRBD2	TRBJ2-2	TRBV7-8	NA	15	CASSTPTSWTGELFF	TGTGCCAGCAGCACCCCGACTAGCTGGACCGGGGAGCTGTTTTTT
NA	TRBJ1-3	TRBV9	NA	14	CASSVGTSGNTIYF	TGTGCCAGCAGCGTAGGGACTTCTGGAAACACCATATATTTT
TRBD2	TRBJ2-4	TRBV19	NA	17	CASNTPAGTSAKNIQYF	TGTGCCAGTAATACCCCAGCGGGAACTTCGGCCAAAAACATTCAGTACTTC
TRBD2	TRBJ2-1	TRBV4-3	NA	15	CASSQDLAVYNEQFF	TGCGCCAGCAGCCAAGATCTAGCGGTGTACAATGAGCAGTTCTTC
NA	TRBJ2-2	TRBV29-1	NA	16	CSVGGRGHPNTGELFF	TGCAGCGTTGGGGGGAGGGGACACCCGAACACCGGGGAGCTGTTTTTT
NA	TRBJ2-3	TRBV5-1	NA	15	CASSFATLGTDTQYF	TGCGCCAGCAGCTTCGCGACTCTTGGCACAGATACGCAGTATTTT
TRBD2	TRBJ2-3	TRBV5-1	NA	14	CASSLERDTDTQYF	TGCGCCAGCAGCTTGGAGCGGGACACAGATACGCAGTATTTT